This T cell receptor (beta chain) appears in the sequencing data of a study of blood T cell repertoires in COVID-19 (dated by TCRdb to 2019 to 2021). Broadly, across the study: The collaborator samples originated in the United States, Italy and Spain and spanned the acute and convalescent phases of COVID-19. The material from the prospective study consisted of cDNA or gDNA derived from T cells, B-cell-depleted T cells, or PBMCs. Deeply sampled blood TCRbeta repertoires from subjects exposed to, actively infected with, or recovered from COVID-19 were included in the dataset. The repertoires were released in a freely available public database intended as a resource for research on the immune response to SARS-CoV-2. Samples came from the ongoing ImmuneRACE study (first 160 participants) plus 1,254 subjects from 6 global collaborators. Sample metadata almost always included a de-identified subject ID, COVID-19 status, age in years and sex. Where available, HLA class I and class II types were obtained from metadata supplied by the sample provider rather than from assay-based typing. Results and caveats for the whole study, not just this receptor: Clinical and demographic metadata were provided uncurated, with the amount varying by source and participant.

The immunoSEQ Assay, a bias-controlled multiplex PCR, was used to amplify TCRbeta CDR3 regions from genomic DNA. In the original analysis: Nucleated cell counts per sample were estimated from amplification of reference gene primers within the assay. To quantify the absolute abundance of each unique TCRbeta CDR3 rearrangement, sequence reads were collapsed and filtered. For each sample, productive Simpson clonality was calculated as the square root of Simpson's diversity index over productive rearrangements. TCRdb obtained this table from immuneACCESS and retained in-frame rearrangements with V and J assigned. These tables miss some clones; where compared with another copy, unresolved V genes account for less than half of the shortfall, and the remainder is unexplained. For V, J and clone size, that table is used; D and trimming come from the DNA. This sample is represented by about 360,000 clones; over 75% of them were singletons. Roughly 2% of the sample belongs to the ten largest clones.

The CDR3 measures 16 amino acids from cysteine to phenylalanine. Solely the CDR3 DNA is kept, with 48 bases framed from the first base. CDR1 LNHDA and CDR2 SQIVND were looked up in the germline V gene (reference sequence). Trimming accounts for 4 bases at V and 4 bases at J, while the number of junction bases matched to no gene is 8. In the prospective study, participants were about 18 to 89 years old, resided in about two dozen geographic areas of the United States, and were enrolled through a virtual design. In the prospective study, participants were assigned to cohorts based on the clinical history participants reported in a screening survey and a study questionnaire. Each participant in the prospective study had whole blood, serum and a nasopharyngeal or oropharyngeal swab collected by mobile phlebotomists. Over a roughly 2-month period, participants in the prospective study had the option of providing additional blood draws and questionnaires. Before DNA extraction, blood samples from the prospective study were shipped at room temperature or frozen.

A word on this clone: Its antigen is unknown. No base qualities exist here, and no much larger clone lies one base off it.

The sample comprised PBMCs or T cells enriched from blood (not recorded which). This chain is built from TRBV19 and TRBJ1-5; the central 9 bases match TRBD1. This TCR derives from a woman in her thirties or forties with acute COVID-19. At the DNA level, the sequence is TGTGCCAGTAGTAGGACAGGGGCATCCACGAATCAGCCCCAGCATTTT. Its protein is CASSRTGASTNQPQHF.